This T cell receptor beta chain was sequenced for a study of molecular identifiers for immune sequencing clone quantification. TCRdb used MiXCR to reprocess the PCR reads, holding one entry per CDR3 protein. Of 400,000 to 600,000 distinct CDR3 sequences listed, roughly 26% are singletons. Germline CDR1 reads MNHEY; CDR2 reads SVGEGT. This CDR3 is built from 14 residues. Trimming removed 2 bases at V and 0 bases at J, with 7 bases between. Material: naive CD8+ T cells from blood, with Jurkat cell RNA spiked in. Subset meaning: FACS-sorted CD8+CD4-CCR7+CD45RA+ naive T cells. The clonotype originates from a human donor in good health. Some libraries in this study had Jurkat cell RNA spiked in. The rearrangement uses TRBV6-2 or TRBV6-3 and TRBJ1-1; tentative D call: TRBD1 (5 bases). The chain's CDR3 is CASSYVRVNTEAFF. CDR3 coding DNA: TGTGCCAGCAGTTACGTCAGGGTGAACACTGAAGCTTTCTTT.